Below, 5 T cell receptor beta chains from the same sample are listed, as sequenced in a study of control samples from healthy donors and cancer patients. Produced via immunoSEQ multiplex PCR; TCRdb's table is partial and in-frame only. The sample contains around 230,000 clones, about 95% of which appear only once. Material: blood. The source of these receptors is a man aged 50 to 59 in good health.

In nucleotides, the CDR3 is TGTGCCAGCAGCGCGGGGGGGGCCGACAATGAGCAGTTCTTC. Its translation is CASSAGGADNEQFF. The genes are TRBV7-2 and TRBJ2-1; 9 bases fit TRBD2. V was pared by 5 bases and J by 5 bases, with 4 bases of the junction left unmatched. The germline V gene has CDR1 SGHTA and CDR2 FQGNSA. The CDR3 sequence is 14 residues long.

The CDR3 region is CAWRSFSSRSLHF. The CDR3, as DNA: TGTGCCTGGAGGTCCTTTTCCTCCAGGTCCCTCCACTTT. The chain has TRBV30 and TRBJ1-6, with D unclear. Germline CDR1 is GTSNPN and CDR2 is SVGIG (reference sequence). The CDR3 covers 13 residues. V lost 3 bases, J lost 14 bases, and 17 bases lay in between.

Only one count was recorded for this clone. This rearrangement joins TRBV5-1 to TRBJ1-2; D gene unclear. Germline-derived CDR1 and CDR2 are SGHRS and YFSETQ. The CDR3 loop spans 13 amino acids. V was clipped by 4 bases and J by 2 bases, with 9 bases between them. The CDR3 DNA sequence: TGCGCCAGCAGCCTTCAGACGAACTATGGCTACACCTTC. Its translation is CASSLQTNYGYTF.

V and J are TRBV2 and TRBJ2-3; no clear D gene. There are 12 residues in the CDR3. V lost 2 bases and J 5 bases, leaving 5 bases between the germline ends. Germline CDR1 and CDR2: SNHLY and FYNNEI. CDR3 DNA: TGTGCCAGCAGTGAACTAGAAGATACGCAGTATTTT. Its protein is CASSELEDTQYF.

This rearrangement joins TRBV5-1 to TRBJ2-2; D is undetermined. In germline, CDR1 is SGHRS, CDR2 YFSETQ. The CDR3 spans 13 residues. V was cut by 0 bases and J by 8 bases, with 8 bases left in between. This CDR3 reads CASSLDAEGELFF. The DNA for the CDR3 is TGCGCCAGCAGCTTGGACGCGGAAGGGGAGCTGTTTTTT.